This is a list of T cell receptor beta chains from one sample in a study of persistence of HIV-infected CD4 T cells. The antigens for these receptors are not known. The table came from immunoSEQ multiplex PCR; TCRdb's copy has only in-frame clones and leaves some out. This sample has roughly 41,000 clones, with about nine tenths found just once. Here the sequenced sample was CD4+ T cells sorted from PBMCs after 18-hour stimulation, taken from a patient who received antiretroviral therapy. These TCRs come from an adult man with HIV who was CMV-seropositive. The CDR3 runs from the conserved cysteine through the conserved F or W. D genes are given only for firm matches. Some rows mark clone size as missing; the rest say once, few, many or name a class of expanded clone.

d_gene,abundance,v_gene,j_gene,CDR3nt,CDR3aa
TRBD1,-,TRBV7-3,TRBJ2-2,TGTGCCAGCAGCCGGGGACAGGGGAAGGCCGGGGAGCTGTTTTTT,CASSRGQGKAGELFF
-,-,TRBV6-5,TRBJ2-3,TGTGCCAGCAGCCTGGGAACTCCCACAGATACGCAGTATTTT,CASSLGTPTDTQYF
-,-,TRBV12-3/TRBV12-4,TRBJ1-1,TGTGCCAGCAGTTTTGTGAAGGGAGGCGCTTTCTTT,CASSFVKGGAFF
-,-,TRBV3-1/TRBV3-2,TRBJ2-4,TGTGCCAGCAGCCAACCAGGTCTCTCCAAAAACATTCAGTACTTC,CASSQPGLSKNIQYF
TRBD1,-,TRBV30,TRBJ1-2,TGTGCCTGGATGATCGGGACAGGTCTGCCGGGGGGCTACACCTTC,CAWMIGTGLPGGYTF
TRBD1,-,TRBV18,TRBJ1-2,TGTGCCAGCTCACCACCAGACAGGGTCCCGAGGGACTATGGCTACACCTTC,CASSPPDRVPRDYGYTF
-,-,TRBV29-1,TRBJ2-3,TGCAGCGTTTACACCAGAGATACGCAGTATTTT,CSVYTRDTQYF
-,-,TRBV5-1,TRBJ1-1,TGCGCCAGCAGCTTGTGGGTGAACACTGAAGCTTTCTTT,CASSLWVNTEAFF
TRBD2,-,TRBV2,TRBJ2-7,TGTGCCAGCAGACCTTGGACTAGCGGACTGTACGAGCAGTACTTC,CASRPWTSGLYEQYF
-,-,TRBV7-8,TRBJ2-2,TGTGCCAGCAGCCCACACACTTACACCGGGGAGCTGTTTTTT,CASSPHTYTGELFF
-,-,TRBV5-1,TRBJ2-1,TGCGCCAGCAGCTTGGCGGCCGGGACCAATGAGCAGTTCTTC,CASSLAAGTNEQFF
TRBD1,-,TRBV29-1,TRBJ2-7,TGCAGCGCCCTCGACAGGGGAGTTTACGAGCAGTACTTC,CSALDRGVYEQYF
TRBD1,-,TRBV5-1,TRBJ2-7,TGCGCCAGCAGCAACCGGGACAGCGGTTACGAGCAGTACTTC,CASSNRDSGYEQYF
TRBD2,-,TRBV24-1,TRBJ2-1,TGTGCCATAGCTAGCGGAATCTACAATGAGCAGTTCTTC,CAIASGIYNEQFF
-,-,TRBV12-3/TRBV12-4,TRBJ2-3,TGTGCCAGCAGTATAACCCGCACAGATACGCAGTATTTT,CASSITRTDTQYF
-,-,TRBV7-6,TRBJ2-7,TGTGCCAGCACCTCCTCATCCTACGAGCAGTACTTC,CASTSSSYEQYF
-,-,TRBV9,TRBJ1-1,TGTGCCAGCAGCGTAGAGCCGGCAAACACTGAAGCTTTCTTT,CASSVEPANTEAFF
-,-,TRBV3-1/TRBV3-2,TRBJ2-3,TGTGCCAGCAGCCAAGCTGTAGCTAGCCTGACAGATACGCAGTATTTT,CASSQAVASLTDTQYF
TRBD1,-,TRBV29-1,TRBJ1-2,TGCAGCGCTTCTACAGGGGGCACCAACTATGGCTACACCTTC,CSASTGGTNYGYTF
-,-,TRBV30,TRBJ1-5,TGTGCCTGGAGTGTAGGGGCACACACTCAGCCCCAGCATTTT,CAWSVGAHTQPQHF
-,-,TRBV10-3,TRBJ2-3,TGTGCCATCAGTGTAGTAGTCACAGATACGCAGTATTTT,CAISVVVTDTQYF
-,-,TRBV3-1/TRBV3-2,TRBJ2-6,TGTGCCAGCACCCAAGGCGGGGCTGGGGCCAACGTCCTGACTTTC,CASTQGGAGANVLTF
TRBD1,-,TRBV18,TRBJ1-2,TGTGCCAGCTCACCTACGGACAGGCCCTATGGCTACACCTTC,CASSPTDRPYGYTF
-,-,TRBV3-1/TRBV3-2,TRBJ1-3,TGTGCCAGCAGCTTAGCCTCTGGAAACACCATATATTTT,CASSLASGNTIYF
-,-,TRBV30,TRBJ1-1,TGTGCCTGGAGGCGGCGGGACACCACATTCCAAAACACTGAAGCTTTCTTT,CAWRRRDTTFQNTEAFF
TRBD2,-,TRBV5-5,TRBJ2-7,TGTGCCAGCAGCTCCACCGGGACTAGCTCCACCTACGAGCAGTACTTC,CASSSTGTSSTYEQYF
-,once,TRBV30,TRBJ2-5,TGTGCCTGCTCGCTGGGGGGAGGAAAGACCCAGTACTTC,CACSLGGGKTQYF